The TCR beta chain described here comes from a study of blood T cell repertoires in COVID-19 (dated by TCRdb to 2020 to 2021). Looking at the study overall: Samples covering the acute and convalescent phases of COVID-19 were provided by collaborators in the United States, Italy and Spain. A de-identified subject ID, COVID-19 status, age in years and sex were almost always included in the sample metadata. Where available, HLA class I and class II types were obtained from metadata supplied by the sample provider rather than from assay-based typing. The dataset comprised deeply sampled blood TCRbeta repertoires from subjects exposed to, actively infected with, or recovered from COVID-19. The prospective study material was composed of cDNA or gDNA derived from T cells, B-cell-depleted T cells, or PBMCs. The repertoires were released in a freely available public database meant as a resource for research on the immune response to SARS-CoV-2. Samples were obtained from the ongoing ImmuneRACE study (first 160 participants) and from some 1,200 subjects provided by 6 global collaborators. Paper-wide results and their limitations: How much clinical and demographic metadata was included differed by source and by participant, and the metadata was provided uncurated.

This clone appeared a few times. Its antigen is still unknown. One base away there is no much larger clone; base qualities are not given. The immunoSEQ Assay, a bias-controlled multiplex PCR, was used to amplify TCRbeta CDR3 regions from genomic DNA. The authors processed their data as follows. Within the assay, amplification of reference gene primers was used to estimate how many nucleated cells each sample contained. To quantify the absolute abundance of each unique TCRbeta CDR3 rearrangement, sequence reads were collapsed and filtered. For each sample, productive Simpson clonality was calculated as the square root of Simpson's diversity index across productive rearrangements. TCRdb mirrors the immuneACCESS table, restricted to in-frame sequences. Some clones are absent from its copies; in checked studies, under half trace to an unresolved V gene, and the reason for the others is unknown. The D gene and trimming were derived from the DNA, and the V and J assignments and clone size from that table. Within this sample are almost 400,000 clones, with 70% to 90% of them counted one time only. Together, the top ten hold 0.95% to 1% of the sample.

Participants in the prospective study were enrolled through a virtual design, were aged 18 to 89 years, and lived in approximately 24 United States geographic areas. To assign participants to cohorts, the prospective study relied on clinical history that participants themselves reported in a screening survey and a study questionnaire. Each participant in the prospective study had whole blood, serum and a nasopharyngeal or oropharyngeal swab collected by mobile phlebotomists. Over a roughly two-month period, participants in the prospective study had the option of providing additional blood draws and questionnaires. Blood samples from the prospective study were shipped frozen or at room temperature prior to DNA extraction. The sequence was collected from a woman aged 25 to 39 with acute COVID-19. Sequencing was performed on PBMCs or T cells enriched from blood (not recorded which).

The nucleotide sequence reads TGTGCCAGCAGCTTGCAGCGGGGGGGCCTTTTCTCCCAGTACTTC. This is translated as CASSLQRGGLFSQYF. This chain joins TRBV7-7 to TRBJ2-5; 10 bases in the junction line up with TRBD2. Ends trimmed: V by 3 bases, J by 9 bases; bases unmatched to a gene: 10. The germline V gene (reference sequence) yields SSHAT for CDR1 and FNYEAQ for CDR2. From its cysteine to its phenylalanine, the CDR3 spans 15 amino acids. Of all the DNA, just the CDR3 is kept, 45 bases in frame from base 1. With the portions outside the CDR3 filled from the reference TRBV7-7 and TRBJ2-5 genes, the complete variable region becomes GAGVSQSPRYKVTKRGQDVTLRCDPISSHATLYWYQQALGQGPEFLTYFNYEAQPDKSGLPSDRFSAERPEGSISTLTIQRTEQRDSAMYRCASSLQRGGLFSQYFGPGTRLLVL.